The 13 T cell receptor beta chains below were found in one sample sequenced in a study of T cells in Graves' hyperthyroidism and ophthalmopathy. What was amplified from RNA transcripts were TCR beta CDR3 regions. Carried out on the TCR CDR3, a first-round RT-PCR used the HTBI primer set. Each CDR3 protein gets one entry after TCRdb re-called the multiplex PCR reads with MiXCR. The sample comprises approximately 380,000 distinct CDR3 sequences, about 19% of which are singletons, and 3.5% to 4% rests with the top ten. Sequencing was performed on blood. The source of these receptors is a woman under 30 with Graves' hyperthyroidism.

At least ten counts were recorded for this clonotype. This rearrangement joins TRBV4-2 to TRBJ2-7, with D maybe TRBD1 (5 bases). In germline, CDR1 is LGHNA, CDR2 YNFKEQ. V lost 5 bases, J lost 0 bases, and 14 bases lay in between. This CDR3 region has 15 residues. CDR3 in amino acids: CASSYVGAPSYEQYF. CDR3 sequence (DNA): TGTGCCAGCAGCTATGTAGGGGCTCCCTCCTACGAGCAGTACTTC.

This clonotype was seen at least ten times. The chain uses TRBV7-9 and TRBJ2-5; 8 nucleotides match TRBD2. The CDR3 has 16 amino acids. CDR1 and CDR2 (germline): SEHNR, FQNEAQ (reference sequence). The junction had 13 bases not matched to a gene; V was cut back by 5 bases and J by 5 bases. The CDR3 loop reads CASSQAFAGGRETQYF. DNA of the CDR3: TGTGCCAGCAGCCAGGCGTTCGCGGGGGGTCGGGAGACCCAGTACTTC. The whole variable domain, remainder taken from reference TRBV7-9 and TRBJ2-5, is DTGVSQNPRHKITKRGQNVTFRCDPISEHNRLYWYRQTLGQGPEFLTYFQNEAQLEKSRLLSDRFSAERPKGSFSTLEIQRTEQGDSAMYLCASSQAFAGGRETQYFGPGTRLLVL.

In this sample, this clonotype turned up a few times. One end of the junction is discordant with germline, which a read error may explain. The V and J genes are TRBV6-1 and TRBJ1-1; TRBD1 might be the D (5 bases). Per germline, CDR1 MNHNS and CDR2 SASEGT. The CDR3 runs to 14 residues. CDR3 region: CASSLAGSSTEACF. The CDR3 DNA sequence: TGTGCCAGCAGTCTCGCAGGGTCAAGCACTGAAGCTTGCTTT.

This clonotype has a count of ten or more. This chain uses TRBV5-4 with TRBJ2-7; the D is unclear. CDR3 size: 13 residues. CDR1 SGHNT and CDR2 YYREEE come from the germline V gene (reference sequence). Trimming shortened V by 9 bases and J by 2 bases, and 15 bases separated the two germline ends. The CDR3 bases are TGTGCCACTAAAGACCAGACCACCTACGAGCAGTACTTC. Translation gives CATKDQTTYEQYF.

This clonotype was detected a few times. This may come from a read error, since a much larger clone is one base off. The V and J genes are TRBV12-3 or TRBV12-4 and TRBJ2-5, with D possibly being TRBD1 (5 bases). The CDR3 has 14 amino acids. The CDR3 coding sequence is TGTGCCAGCAGGATAAACGGCAGGGTGGAGACCAAGTACTTC. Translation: CASRINGRVETKYF.

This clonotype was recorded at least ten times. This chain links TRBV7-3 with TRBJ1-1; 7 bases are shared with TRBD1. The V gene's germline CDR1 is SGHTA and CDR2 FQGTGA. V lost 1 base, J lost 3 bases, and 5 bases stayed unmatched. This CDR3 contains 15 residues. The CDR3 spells CASSLRQGEDTEAFF. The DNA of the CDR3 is TGTGCCAGCAGCTTAAGGCAGGGGGAGGACACTGAAGCTTTCTTT.

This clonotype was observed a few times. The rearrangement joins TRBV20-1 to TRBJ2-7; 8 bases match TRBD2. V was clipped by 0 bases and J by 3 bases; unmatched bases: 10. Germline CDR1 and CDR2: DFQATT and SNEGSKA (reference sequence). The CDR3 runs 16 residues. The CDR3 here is CSARDLASGPGYEQYF. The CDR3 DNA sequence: TGCAGTGCTAGAGATCTGGCTAGCGGGCCGGGCTACGAGCAGTACTTC.

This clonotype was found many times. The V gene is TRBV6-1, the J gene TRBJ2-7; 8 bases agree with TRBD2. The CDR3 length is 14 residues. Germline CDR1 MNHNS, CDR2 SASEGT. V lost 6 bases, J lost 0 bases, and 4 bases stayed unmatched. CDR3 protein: CASRGAGDSYEQYF. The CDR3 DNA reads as TGTGCCAGCAGGGGAGCGGGGGACTCCTACGAGCAGTACTTC.

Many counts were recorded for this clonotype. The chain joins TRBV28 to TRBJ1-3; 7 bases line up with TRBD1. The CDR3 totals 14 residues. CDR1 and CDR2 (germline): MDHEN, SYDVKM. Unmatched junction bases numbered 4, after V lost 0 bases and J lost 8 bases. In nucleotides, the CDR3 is TGTGCCAGCAGTTTATGGACAGGGAGAGACACCATATATTTT. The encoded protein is CASSLWTGRDTIYF. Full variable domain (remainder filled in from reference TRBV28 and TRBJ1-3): DVKVTQSSRYLVKRTGEKVFLECVQDMDHENMFWYRQDPGLGLRLIYFSYDVKMKEKGDIPEGYSVSREKKERFSLILESASTNQTSMYLCASSLWTGRDTIYFGEGSWLTVV.

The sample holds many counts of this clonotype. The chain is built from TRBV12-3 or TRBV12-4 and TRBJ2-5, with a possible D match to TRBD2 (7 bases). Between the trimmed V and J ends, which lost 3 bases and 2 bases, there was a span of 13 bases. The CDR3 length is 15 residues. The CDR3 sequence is CASSFRGGGQETQYF. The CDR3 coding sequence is TGTGCCAGCAGTTTTCGGGGAGGGGGGCAAGAGACCCAGTACTTC.

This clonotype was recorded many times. The DNA of the CDR3 is TGTGCCAGCAGCTTAGGCTGGCAGGAGTACGAGCAGTACTTC. Its translation is CASSLGWQEYEQYF. V is TRBV7-9 and J is TRBJ2-7; no reliable D call. The CDR3 is made up of 14 amino acids. The germline CDR1 and CDR2 sequences are SEHNR and FQNEAQ (reference sequence). The ends were cut back, 1 base at V and 4 bases at J, with 11 bases in the middle.

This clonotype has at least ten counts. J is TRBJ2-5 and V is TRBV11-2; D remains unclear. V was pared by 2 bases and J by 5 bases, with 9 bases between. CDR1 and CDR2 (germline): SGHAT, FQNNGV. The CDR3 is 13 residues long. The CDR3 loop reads CASSLLPRETQYF. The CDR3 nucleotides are TGTGCCAGCAGCTTACTGCCGCGGGAGACCCAGTACTTC. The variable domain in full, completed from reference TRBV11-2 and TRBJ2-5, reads EAGVAQSPRYKIIEKRQSVAFWCNPISGHATLYWYQQILGQGPKLLIQFQNNGVVDDSQLPKDRFSAERLKGVDSTLKIQPAKLEDSAVYLCASSLLPRETQYFGPGTRLLVL.

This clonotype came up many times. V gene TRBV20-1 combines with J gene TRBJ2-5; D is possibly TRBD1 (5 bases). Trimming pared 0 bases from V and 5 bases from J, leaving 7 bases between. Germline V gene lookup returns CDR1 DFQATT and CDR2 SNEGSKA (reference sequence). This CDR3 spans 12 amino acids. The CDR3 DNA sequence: TGCAGTGCTAGAGATCAGGGTGAGACCCAGTACTTC. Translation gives CSARDQGETQYF.